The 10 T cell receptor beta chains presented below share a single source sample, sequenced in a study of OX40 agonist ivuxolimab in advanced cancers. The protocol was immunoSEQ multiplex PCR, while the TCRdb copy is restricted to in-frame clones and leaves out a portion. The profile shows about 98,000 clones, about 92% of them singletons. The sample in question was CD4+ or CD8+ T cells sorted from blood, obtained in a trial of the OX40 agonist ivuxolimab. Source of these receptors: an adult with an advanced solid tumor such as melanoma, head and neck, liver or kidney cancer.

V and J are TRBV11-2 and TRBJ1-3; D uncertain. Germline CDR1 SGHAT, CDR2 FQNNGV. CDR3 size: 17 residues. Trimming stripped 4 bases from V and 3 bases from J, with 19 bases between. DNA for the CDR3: TGTGCCAGCAGCTCCTCCCCCAGGTACCAAATTGGAAACACCATATATTTT. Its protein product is CASSSSPRYQIGNTIYF. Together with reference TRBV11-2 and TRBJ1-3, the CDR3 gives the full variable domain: EAGVAQSPRYKIIEKRQSVAFWCNPISGHATLYWYQQILGQGPKLLIQFQNNGVVDDSQLPKDRFSAERLKGVDSTLKIQPAKLEDSAVYLCASSSSPRYQIGNTIYFGEGSWLTVV.

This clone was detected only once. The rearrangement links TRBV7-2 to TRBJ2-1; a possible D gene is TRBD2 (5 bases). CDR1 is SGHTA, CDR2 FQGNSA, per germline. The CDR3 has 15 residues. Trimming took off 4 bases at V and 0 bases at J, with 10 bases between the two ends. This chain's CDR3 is CASSSRGSSYNEQFF. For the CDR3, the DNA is TGTGCCAGCAGCTCACGGGGAAGCTCCTACAATGAGCAGTTCTTC.

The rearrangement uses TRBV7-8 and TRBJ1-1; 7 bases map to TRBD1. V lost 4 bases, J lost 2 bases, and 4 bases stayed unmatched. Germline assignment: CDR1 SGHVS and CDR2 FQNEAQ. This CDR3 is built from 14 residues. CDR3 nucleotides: TGTGCCAGCAGCTCGGGGACAGCCAACACTGAAGCTTTCTTT. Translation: CASSSGTANTEAFF.

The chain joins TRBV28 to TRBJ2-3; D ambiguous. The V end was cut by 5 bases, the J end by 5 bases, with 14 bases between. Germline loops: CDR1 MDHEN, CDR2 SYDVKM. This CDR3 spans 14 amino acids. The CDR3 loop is CASSRVLIQDTQYF. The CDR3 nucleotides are TGTGCCAGCAGTCGGGTACTTATCCAAGATACGCAGTATTTT.

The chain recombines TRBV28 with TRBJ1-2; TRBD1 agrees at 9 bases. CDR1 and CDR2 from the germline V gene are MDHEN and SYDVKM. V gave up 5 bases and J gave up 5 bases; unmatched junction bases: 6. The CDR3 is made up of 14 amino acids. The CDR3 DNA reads TGTGCCAGCAGTAGAAGGGACAGGGCTTATGGCTACACCTTC. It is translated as CASSRRDRAYGYTF.

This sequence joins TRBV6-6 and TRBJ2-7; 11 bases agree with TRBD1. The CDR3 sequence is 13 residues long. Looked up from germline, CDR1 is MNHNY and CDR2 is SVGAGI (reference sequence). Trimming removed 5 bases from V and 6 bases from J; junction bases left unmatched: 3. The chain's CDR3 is CASSRTGGAEQYF. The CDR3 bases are TGTGCCAGCAGTCGGACAGGGGGCGCCGAGCAGTACTTC.

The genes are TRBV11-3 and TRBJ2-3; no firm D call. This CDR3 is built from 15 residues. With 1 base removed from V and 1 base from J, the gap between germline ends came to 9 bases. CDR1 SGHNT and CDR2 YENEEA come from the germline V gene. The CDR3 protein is CASSLVNWGTDTQYF. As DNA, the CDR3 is TGTGCCAGCAGCTTAGTTAACTGGGGCACAGATACGCAGTATTTT.

The CDR3 here is CASSFRDLLNEQFF. CDR3 sequence (DNA): TGTGCCAGCAGCTTCCGGGACTTACTCAATGAGCAGTTCTTC. The V and J genes are TRBV7-9 and TRBJ2-1; D perhaps matches TRBD2 (6 bases). Germline values: CDR1 SEHNR, CDR2 FQNEAQ (reference sequence). The length of the CDR3 is 14 residues. V lost 3 bases, J lost 6 bases, and 12 bases lay in between.

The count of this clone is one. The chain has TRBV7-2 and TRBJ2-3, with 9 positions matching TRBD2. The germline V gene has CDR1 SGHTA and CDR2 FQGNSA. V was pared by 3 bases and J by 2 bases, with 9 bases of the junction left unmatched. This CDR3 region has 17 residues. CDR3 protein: CASSLSPTSGYTDTQYF. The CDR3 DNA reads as TGTGCCAGCAGCTTGTCCCCGACTAGCGGATACACAGATACGCAGTATTTT.

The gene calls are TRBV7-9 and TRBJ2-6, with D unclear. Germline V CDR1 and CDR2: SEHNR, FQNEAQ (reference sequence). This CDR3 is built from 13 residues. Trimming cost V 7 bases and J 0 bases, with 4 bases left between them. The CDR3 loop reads CASTLSGANVLTF. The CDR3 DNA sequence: TGTGCCAGCACCCTCTCTGGGGCCAACGTCCTGACTTTC.